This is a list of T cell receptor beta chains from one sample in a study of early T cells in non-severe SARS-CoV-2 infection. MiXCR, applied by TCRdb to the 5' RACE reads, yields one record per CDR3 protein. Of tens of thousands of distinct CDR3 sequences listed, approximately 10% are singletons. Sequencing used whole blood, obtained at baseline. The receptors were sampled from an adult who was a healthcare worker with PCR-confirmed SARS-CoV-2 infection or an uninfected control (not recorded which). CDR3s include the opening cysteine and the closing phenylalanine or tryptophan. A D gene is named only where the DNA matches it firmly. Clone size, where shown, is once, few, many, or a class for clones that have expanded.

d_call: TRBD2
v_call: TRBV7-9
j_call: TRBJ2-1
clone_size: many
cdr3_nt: TGTGCCAGCAGCTCTCTACTAGCGGGGAAGAATGAGCAGTTCTTC
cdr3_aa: CASSSLLAGKNEQFF

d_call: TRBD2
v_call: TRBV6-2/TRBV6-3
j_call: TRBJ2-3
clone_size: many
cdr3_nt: TGTGCCAGCAGTTACCGCGGTAGCGGGGGCGAAGGTACGCAGTATTTT
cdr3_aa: CASSYRGSGGEGTQYF

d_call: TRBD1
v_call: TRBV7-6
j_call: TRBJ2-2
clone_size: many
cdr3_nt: TGTGCCAGCAGCACCCCGGGACAGGCGGCCGGGGAGCTGTTTTTT
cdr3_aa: CASSTPGQAAGELFF

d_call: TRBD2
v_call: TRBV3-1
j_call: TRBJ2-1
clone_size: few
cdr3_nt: TGTGCCAGCAGTCCAACTAGCGGGATTATTGGTGGTGAGCAGTTCTTC
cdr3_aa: CASSPTSGIIGGEQFF

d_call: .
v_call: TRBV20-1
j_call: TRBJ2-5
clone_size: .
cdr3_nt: TGCAGTGCTAGAGAGGGGGGCCAAAGTACAGAGACCCAGTACTTC
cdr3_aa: CSAREGGQSTETQYF

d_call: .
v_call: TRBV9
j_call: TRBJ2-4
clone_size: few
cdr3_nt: TGTGCCAGCAGCCCCCGGAGGACCCTTGACATTCAGTACTTC
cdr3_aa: CASSPRRTLDIQYF

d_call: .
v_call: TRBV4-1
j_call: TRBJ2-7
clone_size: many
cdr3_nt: TGCGCCAGCAGCCAAGGGACGGGAACATACGAGCAGTACTTC
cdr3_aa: CASSQGTGTYEQYF

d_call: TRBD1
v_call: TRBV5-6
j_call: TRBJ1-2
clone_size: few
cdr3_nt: TGTGCCAGCAGCGCGGGGCCTGGGACAGGGCGAGGCTACACCTTC
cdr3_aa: CASSAGPGTGRGYTF

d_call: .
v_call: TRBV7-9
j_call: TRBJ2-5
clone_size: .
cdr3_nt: TGTGCCAGCAGCTTAGCCAACACACAAGAGACCCAGTACTTC
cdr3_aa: CASSLANTQETQYF

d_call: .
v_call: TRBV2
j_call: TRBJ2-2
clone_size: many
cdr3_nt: TGTGCCAGCAGTCCAGGGACGAACACCGGGGAGCTGTTTTTT
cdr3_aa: CASSPGTNTGELFF

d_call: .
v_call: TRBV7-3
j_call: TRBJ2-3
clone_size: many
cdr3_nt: TGTGCCAGCAGCTTATACGGGGGATCTACAGATACGCAGTATTTT
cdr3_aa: CASSLYGGSTDTQYF

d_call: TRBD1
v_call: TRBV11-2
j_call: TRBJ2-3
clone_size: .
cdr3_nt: TGTGCCACAGGACAGGGCCCCACTAGCACAGATACGCAGTATTTT
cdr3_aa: CATGQGPTSTDTQYF

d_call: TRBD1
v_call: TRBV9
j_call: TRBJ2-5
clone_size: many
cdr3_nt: TGTGCCAGCAGCTCCAACTACAGGGGGGTAGGAGAGACCCAGTACTTC
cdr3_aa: CASSSNYRGVGETQYF

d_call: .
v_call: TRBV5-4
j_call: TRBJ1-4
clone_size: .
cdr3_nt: TGTGCCAGCAGCGTTAGACAGCCGATTAATGAAAAACTGTTTTTT
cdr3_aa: CASSVRQPINEKLFF

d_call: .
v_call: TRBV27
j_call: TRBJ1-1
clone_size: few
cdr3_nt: TGTGCCAGTAGAATCCGGGCCCTCTCCGGCACTGAAGCTTCCTTT
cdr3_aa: CASRIRALSGTEASF

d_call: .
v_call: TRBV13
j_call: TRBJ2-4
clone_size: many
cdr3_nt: TGTGCCAGCACCTTCCGGCTCGCCAAAAACATTCAGTACTTC
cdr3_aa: CASTFRLAKNIQYF

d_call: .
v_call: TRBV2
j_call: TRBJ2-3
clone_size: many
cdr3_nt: TGTGCCAGCAGATTACTTGGCGCAGATACGCAGTATTTT
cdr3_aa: CASRLLGADTQYF

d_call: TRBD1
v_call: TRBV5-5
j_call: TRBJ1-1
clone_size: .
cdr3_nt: TGTGCCAGCAGCCGACAGGGGGCCTCGACTGAAGCTTTCTTT
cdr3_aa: CASSRQGASTEAFF

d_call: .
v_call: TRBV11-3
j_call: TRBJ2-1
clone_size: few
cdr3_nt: TGTGCCAGCAGCTTGGATAGCCAACCCCCCTACAATGAGCAGTTCTTC
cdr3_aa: CASSLDSQPPYNEQFF

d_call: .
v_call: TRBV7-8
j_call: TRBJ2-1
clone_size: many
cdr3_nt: TGTGCCAGCAGCCCGAGTGGAGGGGGAGATGAGCAGTTCTTC
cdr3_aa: CASSPSGGGDEQFF

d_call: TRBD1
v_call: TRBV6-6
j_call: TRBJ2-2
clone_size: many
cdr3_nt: TGTGCCAGCCAGGGACAGGCGGTGTTGTTTTTT
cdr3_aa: CASQGQAVLFF

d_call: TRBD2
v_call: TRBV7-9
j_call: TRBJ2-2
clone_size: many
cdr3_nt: TGTGCCAGCAGCTTAACTAGCGGGAGAAGTGCCGGGGAGCTGTTTTTT
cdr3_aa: CASSLTSGRSAGELFF